This TCR beta chain was captured by sequencing in a study of blood T cells in healthy people across ages (dated by TCRdb to the mid-2010s). General notes on the study: In model experiments, template switching captured roughly one uniquely barcoded TCR beta cDNA molecule for every two T cells. The study measured age-related changes in TCR beta repertoire diversity using deep sequencing normalized with unique cDNA molecular identifiers. Donors were grouped into four age groups: young (average approximately 15 years), middle-aged (less than 40), aged (around 60) and long-lived (approximately 78). The study analyzed two additional independent replicas of 1 million unique cDNA reads from the same blood draw for two donors, one aged 18 to 29 and one aged 80 or older. What the authors observed across the whole study: A strong correlation was found between observed TCR beta diversity and the percentage of naive T cells measured by flow cytometry. Compared with the aged group, the long-lived group had more naive CD4+ T cells, fewer expanded clones and increased TCR diversity, a pattern suggesting age selection. Because the CMV infection status of the donors was unknown, age-related changes in expanded clonotypes may potentially have been confounded. As age increased, observed TCR beta diversity per million T cells dropped in a roughly linear way, and a significant reduction was already evident by age roughly 36. Bulk unsorted PBMC profiling prevented conclusive comparison of naive and antigen-experienced compartments. Estimates of total diversity based on one million sequenced T cells were considered lower bounds and underestimates.

The roughly 39 donors, aged roughly 6 to 95 years, were systemically healthy Caucasian individuals from Russia. Ten milliliters of peripheral blood were drawn from each donor into EDTA-treated Vacutainer tubes. Ficoll-Paque density-gradient centrifugation was used to isolate PBMCs, with at least 6 million per sample. Trizol reagent was used to extract total RNA from PBMCs, with at least 5 micrograms per sample. For every donor, an aliquot of PBMCs went through flow cytometry to measure the percentages of naive CD45RAhigh/CD27high T cells. A word on this clonotype: The clone's antigen remains unknown. No base qualities exist here, and no much larger clone lies one base off it.

Including cysteine and phenylalanine, the CDR3 has 16 amino acids. Just CDR3 DNA is preserved here, 48 bases in frame from base 1. Reading the germline V gene gives CDR1 MDHEN and CDR2 SYDVKM. V is pruned by 6 bases and J by 0 bases, leaving 11 bases of the junction without a gene match. The library came from 5' RACE. Instrument on record: Illumina HiSeq 2500. A second PCR of roughly 7 to 11 cycles was performed with a sample-barcoded 5' primer and a J-beta primer mix. A unique molecular identifier was introduced onto each TCR beta cDNA molecule by a template-switch 5' adaptor carrying 12 random nucleotides. Each sample yielded at least 3 million CDR3-containing paired-end reads. First-strand cDNA synthesis was performed from all RNA using the Mint cDNA synthesis kit, with priming by a TRBC-specific oligonucleotide. Following uracil-DNA glycosylase treatment, a first 18-cycle PCR with universal primers M1SS and BC2_uni_R was performed on all cDNA. The published analysis was carried out like this. For normalization, 1 million high-quality reads were randomly selected from each sample, with every read carrying a distinct molecular identifier. Reads sharing molecular identifiers were discarded rather than binned into consensus sequences. MiTCR, run with a Q25 quality threshold and the strictest error-elimination algorithm, handled CDR3 identification, clonotype clustering and error correction. A nonparametric unseen species model using Euler transformation provided a lower-bound estimate of total TCR beta diversity. The public reads were reanalyzed by TCRdb: fastp trimming at Q25, MiXCR alignment, in-frame beta chains only. One record per CDR3 amino acid sequence lists the most common genes and DNA. V and J calls and clone size were set by TCRdb, not the authors. Counted in this sample were roughly 1,000,000 distinct CDR3 sequences; roughly 24% of them appeared once. 0.65% to 0.75% of the sample is in the top ten clones.

The sample also formed part of further work on T cells of mothers and their children. The second paper states: Nine systemically healthy Caucasian individuals, comprising three mothers and their six children, were included as donors. cDNA synthesis consumed the entire amount of extracted RNA, loaded at around 1.5 ug RNA in each 15 ul reaction. Sample barcodes and 2-4 random nucleotides were added via the M1S primer in the second PCR. More than 8 million TCR beta CDR3 reads were obtained from each mother, and millions of reads were obtained from each child. TCR recombination output is similarly shaped by thymic selection in related and unrelated pairs, with a minor effect exerted by inherited differences. Related mother-child pairs always showed normalized repertoire overlap that was slightly higher than in unrelated mother-child pairs, though the difference was never significant. No persistent microchimeric T cell clones were found, with a detection sensitivity of roughly 92 clones per million clonotypes. The study used deep NGS to compare TCR beta repertoires of mothers and children, seeking features distinguishing related mother-child pairs from unrelated individuals. Mothers averaged roughly 36 +/- 4 years of age and children averaged roughly 10 +/- 4 years. After adapter ligation with NEBNext reagents, the libraries were sequenced on Illumina HiSeq 2000 with 100+100 nt paired-end reads. Mother and child libraries were prepared a month apart and sequenced in separate runs to prevent cross-contamination. For each donor, between roughly 450,000 and 2,300,000 distinct TCR beta clonotypes were identified. Naive TCR beta clonotypes were estimated from low-frequency clonotypes matched to each donor's FACS-determined naive share, without sorting.

The clonotype originates from a girl aged 2 to 9 in good health. Input material: blood. The sequence joins TRBV28 to TRBJ2-7, and 7 bases in between align with TRBD1. This receptor has the CDR3 CASRPTDRADSYEQYF. The bases are TGTGCCAGCAGACCTACCGACAGGGCTGACTCCTACGAGCAGTACTTC.